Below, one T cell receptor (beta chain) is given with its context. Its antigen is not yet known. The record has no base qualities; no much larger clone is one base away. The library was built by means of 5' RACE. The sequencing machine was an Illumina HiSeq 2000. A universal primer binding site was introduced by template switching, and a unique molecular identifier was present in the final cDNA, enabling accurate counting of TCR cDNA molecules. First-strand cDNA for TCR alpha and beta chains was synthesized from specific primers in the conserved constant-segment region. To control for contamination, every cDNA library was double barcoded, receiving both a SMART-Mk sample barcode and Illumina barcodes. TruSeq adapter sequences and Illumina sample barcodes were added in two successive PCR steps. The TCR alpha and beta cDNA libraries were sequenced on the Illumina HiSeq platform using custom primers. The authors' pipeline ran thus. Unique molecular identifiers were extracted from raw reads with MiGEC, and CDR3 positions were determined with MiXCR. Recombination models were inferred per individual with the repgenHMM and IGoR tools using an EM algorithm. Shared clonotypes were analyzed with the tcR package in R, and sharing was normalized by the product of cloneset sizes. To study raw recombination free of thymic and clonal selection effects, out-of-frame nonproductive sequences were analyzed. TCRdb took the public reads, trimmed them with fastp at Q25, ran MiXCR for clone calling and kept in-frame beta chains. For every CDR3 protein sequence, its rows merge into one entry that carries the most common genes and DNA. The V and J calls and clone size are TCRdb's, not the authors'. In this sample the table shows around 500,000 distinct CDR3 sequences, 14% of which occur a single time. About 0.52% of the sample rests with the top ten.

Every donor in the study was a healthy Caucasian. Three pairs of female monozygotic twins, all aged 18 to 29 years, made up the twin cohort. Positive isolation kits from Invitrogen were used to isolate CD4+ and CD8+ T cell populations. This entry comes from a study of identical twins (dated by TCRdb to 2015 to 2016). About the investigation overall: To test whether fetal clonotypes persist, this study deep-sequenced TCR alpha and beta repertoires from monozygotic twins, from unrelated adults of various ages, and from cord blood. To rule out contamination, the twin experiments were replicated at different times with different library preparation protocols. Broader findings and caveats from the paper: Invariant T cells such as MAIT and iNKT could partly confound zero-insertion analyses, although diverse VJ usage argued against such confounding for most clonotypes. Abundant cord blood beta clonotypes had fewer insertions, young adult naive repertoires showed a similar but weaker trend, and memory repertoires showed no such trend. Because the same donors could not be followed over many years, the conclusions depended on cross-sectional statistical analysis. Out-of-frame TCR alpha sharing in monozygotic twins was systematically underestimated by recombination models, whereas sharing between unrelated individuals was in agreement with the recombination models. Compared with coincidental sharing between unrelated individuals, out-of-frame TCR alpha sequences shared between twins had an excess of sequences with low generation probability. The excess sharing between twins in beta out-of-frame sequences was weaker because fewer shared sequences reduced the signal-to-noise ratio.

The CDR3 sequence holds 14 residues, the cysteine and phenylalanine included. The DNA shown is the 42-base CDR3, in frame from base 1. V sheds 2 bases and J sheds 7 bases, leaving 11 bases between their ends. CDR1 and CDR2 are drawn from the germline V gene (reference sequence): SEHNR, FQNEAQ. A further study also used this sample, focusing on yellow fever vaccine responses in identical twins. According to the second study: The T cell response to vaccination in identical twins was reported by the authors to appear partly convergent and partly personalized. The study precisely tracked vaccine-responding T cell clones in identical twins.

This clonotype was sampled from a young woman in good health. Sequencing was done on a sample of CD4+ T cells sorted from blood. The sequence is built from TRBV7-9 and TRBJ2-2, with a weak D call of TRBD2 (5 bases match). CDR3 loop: CASSLSQRYGELFF. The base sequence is TGTGCCAGCAGCTTATCTCAGCGGTACGGGGAGCTGTTTTTT.